This T cell receptor beta chain was recovered during a study of blood T cell repertoires in COVID-19. Study-level information: Spain, Italy and the United States supplied samples that represented acute and convalescent COVID-19.

Sequencing used immunoSEQ multiplex PCR; TCRdb keeps in-frame clones, though not all of them. The repertoire holds approximately 200,000 clones, with 75% to 90% as singletons. Participant age was roughly 18 to 90 years, and participants resided in fewer than 25 US areas. Researchers sorted participants into cohorts using their self-reported clinical history. CDR3 length: 16 amino acids. Per germline, CDR1 KGHDR and CDR2 SFDVKD. V gave up 3 bases and J gave up 5 bases; unmatched junction bases: 5. The receptor was isolated from a woman in her 30s who had been exposed to COVID-19. The chain joins TRBV24-1 to TRBJ1-5, with 11 bases that match TRBD1. The specimen was PBMCs or T cells enriched from blood (not recorded which). DNA for the CDR3: TGTGCCACCAGTGATCCCGGACAGGGGGCATATCAGCCCCAGCATTTT. It yields the protein CATSDPGQGAYQPQHF.